Included here is one T cell receptor beta chain sequence, with context. Its antigen is not known. This sample is drawn from a study of cytomegalovirus exposure and HLA in healthy donors. It was with 60 Vbeta and 13 Jbeta primers that the PCR ran. Only in-frame clones appear in the TCRdb table, and some are missing; sequencing was by immunoSEQ multiplex PCR. In the table there are about 99,000 clones, about 75% of which are singletons. The CDR3 consists of 16 residues. Germline assignment: CDR1 SGHRS and CDR2 YFSETQ. V lost 0 bases, J lost 6 bases, and 8 bases stayed unmatched. Study-wide findings and caveats: It was only CMV serostatus that was available as immune exposure information. At a 0.05 false discovery rate, a later analysis found 16,951 TCR beta sequences to be associated with HLA alleles.

Sample: PBMCs. The sequence was obtained from a man in his fifties or sixties in good health and CMV-seropositive. The V gene is TRBV5-1, the J gene TRBJ2-3; 9 bases match TRBD2. Here the CDR3 reads CASSLAAGGRADTQYF. The CDR3 DNA follows: TGCGCCAGCAGCTTGGCAGCGGGGGGCAGGGCTGATACGCAGTATTTT.